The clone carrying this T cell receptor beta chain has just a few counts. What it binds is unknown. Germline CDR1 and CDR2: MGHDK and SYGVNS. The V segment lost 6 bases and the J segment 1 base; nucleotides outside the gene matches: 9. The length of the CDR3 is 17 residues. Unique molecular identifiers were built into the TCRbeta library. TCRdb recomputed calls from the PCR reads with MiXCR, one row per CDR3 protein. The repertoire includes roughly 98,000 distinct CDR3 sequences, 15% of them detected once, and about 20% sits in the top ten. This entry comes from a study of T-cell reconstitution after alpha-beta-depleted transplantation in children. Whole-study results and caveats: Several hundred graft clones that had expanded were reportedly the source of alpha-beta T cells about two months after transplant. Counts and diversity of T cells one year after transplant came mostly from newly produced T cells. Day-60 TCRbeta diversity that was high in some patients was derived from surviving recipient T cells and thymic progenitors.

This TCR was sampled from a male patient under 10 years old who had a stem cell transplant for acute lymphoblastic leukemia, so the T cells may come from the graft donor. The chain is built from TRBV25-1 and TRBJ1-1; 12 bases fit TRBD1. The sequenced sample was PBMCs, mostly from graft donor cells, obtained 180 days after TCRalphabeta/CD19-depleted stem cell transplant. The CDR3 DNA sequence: TGTGCCAGCAGCAAAGAGCGGGACAGGGGGCCGAACACTGAAGCTTTCTTT. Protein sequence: CASSKERDRGPNTEAFF.